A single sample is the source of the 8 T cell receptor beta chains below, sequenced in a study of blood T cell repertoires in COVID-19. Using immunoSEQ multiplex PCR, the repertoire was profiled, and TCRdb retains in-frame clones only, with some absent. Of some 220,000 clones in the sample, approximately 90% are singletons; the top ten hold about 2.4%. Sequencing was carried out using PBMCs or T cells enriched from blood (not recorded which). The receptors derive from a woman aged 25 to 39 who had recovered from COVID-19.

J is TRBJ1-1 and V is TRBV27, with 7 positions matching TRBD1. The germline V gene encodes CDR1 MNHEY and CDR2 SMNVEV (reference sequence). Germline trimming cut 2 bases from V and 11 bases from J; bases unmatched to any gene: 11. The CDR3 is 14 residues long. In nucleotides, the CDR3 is TGTGCCAGCAGTTTAGACCTTGAGACAGGGTTGGCTTTCTTT. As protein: CASSLDLETGLAFF.

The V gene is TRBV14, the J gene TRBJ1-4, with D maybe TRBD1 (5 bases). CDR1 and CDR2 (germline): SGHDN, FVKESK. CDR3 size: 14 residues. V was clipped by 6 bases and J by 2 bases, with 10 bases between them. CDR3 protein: CASRARGTNEKLFF. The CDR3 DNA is TGTGCCAGCAGGGCCCGGGGGACTAATGAAAAACTGTTTTTT.

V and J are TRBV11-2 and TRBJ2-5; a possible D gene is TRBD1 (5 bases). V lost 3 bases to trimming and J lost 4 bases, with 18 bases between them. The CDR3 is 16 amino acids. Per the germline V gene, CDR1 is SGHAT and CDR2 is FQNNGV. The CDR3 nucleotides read TGTGCCAGCAGCTTGCGCTTCGGGCAGGGTGGAGAGACCCAGTACTTC. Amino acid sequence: CASSLRFGQGGETQYF. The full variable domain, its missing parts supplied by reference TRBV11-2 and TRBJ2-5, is EAGVAQSPRYKIIEKRQSVAFWCNPISGHATLYWYQQILGQGPKLLIQFQNNGVVDDSQLPKDRFSAERLKGVDSTLKIQPAKLEDSAVYLCASSLRFGQGGETQYFGPGTRLLVL.

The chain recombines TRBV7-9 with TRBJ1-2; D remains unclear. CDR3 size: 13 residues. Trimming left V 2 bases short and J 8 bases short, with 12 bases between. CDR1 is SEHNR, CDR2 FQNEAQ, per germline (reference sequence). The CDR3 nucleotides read TGTGCCAGCAGCTTAAAAGGAGAGGGAGGCTACACCTTC. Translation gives CASSLKGEGGYTF.

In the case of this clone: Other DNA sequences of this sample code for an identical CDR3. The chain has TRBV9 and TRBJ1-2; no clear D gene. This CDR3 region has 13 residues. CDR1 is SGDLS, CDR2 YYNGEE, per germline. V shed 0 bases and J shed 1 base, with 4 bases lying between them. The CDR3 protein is CASSVDNNYGYTF. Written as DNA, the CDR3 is TGTGCCAGCAGCGTAGACAATAACTATGGCTACACCTTC.

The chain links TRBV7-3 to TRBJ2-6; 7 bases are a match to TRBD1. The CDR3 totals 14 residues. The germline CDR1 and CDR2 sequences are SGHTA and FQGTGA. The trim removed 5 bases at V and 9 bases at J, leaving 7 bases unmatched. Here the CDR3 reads CASSARTGNNVLTF. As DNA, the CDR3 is TGTGCCAGCAGCGCCCGGACAGGAAACAACGTCCTGACTTTC.

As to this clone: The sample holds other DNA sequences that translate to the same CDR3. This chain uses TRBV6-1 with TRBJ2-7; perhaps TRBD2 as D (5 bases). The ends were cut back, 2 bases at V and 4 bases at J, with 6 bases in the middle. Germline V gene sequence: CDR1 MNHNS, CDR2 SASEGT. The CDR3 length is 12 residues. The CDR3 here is CASSESGYEQYF. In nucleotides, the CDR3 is TGTGCCAGCAGTGAAAGCGGATACGAGCAGTACTTC.

The CDR3 region has the DNA TGTGCCAGCTCCCCCTGGACAGGAACCTACGAGCAGTACTTC. Its translation is CASSPWTGTYEQYF. This chain joins TRBV3-1 (or the pseudogene TRBV3-2) and TRBJ2-7; 7 bases align to TRBD1. The CDR3 consists of 14 residues. Germline CDR1 is LGHDT and CDR2 is YNNKEL (reference sequence). Unmatched junction bases numbered 9, after V lost 8 bases and J lost 2 bases.